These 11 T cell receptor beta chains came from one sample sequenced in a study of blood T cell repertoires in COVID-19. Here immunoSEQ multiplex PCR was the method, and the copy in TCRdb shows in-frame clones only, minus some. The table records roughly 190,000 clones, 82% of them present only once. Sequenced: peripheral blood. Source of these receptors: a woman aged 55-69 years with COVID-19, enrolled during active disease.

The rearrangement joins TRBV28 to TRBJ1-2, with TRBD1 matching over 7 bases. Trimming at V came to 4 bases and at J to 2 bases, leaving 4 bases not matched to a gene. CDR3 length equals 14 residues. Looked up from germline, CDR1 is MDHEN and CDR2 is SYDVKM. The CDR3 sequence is CASSSGTANYGYTF. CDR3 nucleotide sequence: TGTGCCAGCAGTTCCGGGACAGCGAACTATGGCTACACCTTC.

The CDR3 region has the DNA TGTGCCAGCAGTGGGGGGGTATCCTACGAGCAGTACTTC. Its translation: CASSGGVSYEQYF. The chain links TRBV2 to TRBJ2-7; D perhaps matches TRBD2 (6 bases). Per the germline V gene, CDR1 is SNHLY and CDR2 is FYNNEI. This CDR3 has 13 amino acids. The V and J ends lost 4 bases and 1 base respectively, with 8 bases between them.

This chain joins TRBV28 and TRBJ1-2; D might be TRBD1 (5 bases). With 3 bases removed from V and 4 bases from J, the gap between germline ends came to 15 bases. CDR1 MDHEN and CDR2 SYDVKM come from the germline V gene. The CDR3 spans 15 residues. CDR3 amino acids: CASSFQGGRRYGYTF. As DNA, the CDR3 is TGTGCCAGCAGTTTCCAGGGAGGCCGCCGCTATGGCTACACCTTC.

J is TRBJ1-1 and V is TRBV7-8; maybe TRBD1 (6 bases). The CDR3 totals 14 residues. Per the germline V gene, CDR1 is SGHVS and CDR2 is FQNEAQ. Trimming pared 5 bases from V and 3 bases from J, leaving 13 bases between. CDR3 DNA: TGTGCCAGCAGCCGCCAGACAGGAGACACTGAAGCTTTCTTT. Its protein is CASSRQTGDTEAFF.

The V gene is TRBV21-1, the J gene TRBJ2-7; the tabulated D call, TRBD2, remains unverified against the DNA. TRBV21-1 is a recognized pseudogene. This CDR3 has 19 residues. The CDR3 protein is CASSKAGQRSPPGWDEQYF. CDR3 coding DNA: TGTGCCAGCAGCAAAGCTGGGCAGCGCTCTCCCCCGGGGTGGGACGAGCAGTACTTC.

This CDR3 is CASSERQGGTDTQYF. The CDR3 region has the DNA TGTGCCAGCAGTGAGCGACAGGGCGGCACAGATACGCAGTATTTT. The V call is TRBV2, the J call TRBJ2-3; 7 bases agree with TRBD1. J gave up 1 base and V 3 bases, and 4 bases lay outside the gene matches. The CDR3 has 15 amino acids. The germline V gene encodes CDR1 SNHLY and CDR2 FYNNEI.

The CDR3 DNA is TGTGCCAGCAGTTCCGTCGACAGCTACAATGAGCAGTTCTTC. Its protein is CASSSVDSYNEQFF. J is TRBJ2-1 and V is TRBV6-2 or TRBV6-3, with D perhaps matching TRBD1 (5 bases). Trimming removed 4 bases from V and 3 bases from J, with 10 bases in between. CDR3 length equals 14 residues. Germline CDR1 and CDR2: MNHEY and SVGEGT.

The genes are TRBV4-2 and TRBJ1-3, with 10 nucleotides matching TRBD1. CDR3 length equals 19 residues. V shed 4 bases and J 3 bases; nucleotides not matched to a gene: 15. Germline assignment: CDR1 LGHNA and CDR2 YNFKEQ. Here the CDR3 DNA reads TGTGCCAGCAGCCTTATAGCGCCGGGACAGGGGCTGAGTGGAAACACCATATATTTT. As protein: CASSLIAPGQGLSGNTIYF.

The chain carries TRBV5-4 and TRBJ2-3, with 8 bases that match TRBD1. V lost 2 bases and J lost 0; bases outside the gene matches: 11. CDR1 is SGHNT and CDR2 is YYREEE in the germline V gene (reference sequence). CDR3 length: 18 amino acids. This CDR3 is CASSFPPKTGVSTDTQYF. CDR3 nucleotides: TGTGCCAGCAGCTTCCCACCAAAGACAGGGGTTAGCACAGATACGCAGTATTTT. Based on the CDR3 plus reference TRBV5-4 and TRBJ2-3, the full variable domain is ETGVTQSPTHLIKTRGQQVTLRCSSQSGHNTVSWYQQALGQGPQFIFQYYREEENGRGNFPPRFSGLQFPNYSSELNVNALELDDSALYLCASSFPPKTGVSTDTQYFGPGTRLTVL.

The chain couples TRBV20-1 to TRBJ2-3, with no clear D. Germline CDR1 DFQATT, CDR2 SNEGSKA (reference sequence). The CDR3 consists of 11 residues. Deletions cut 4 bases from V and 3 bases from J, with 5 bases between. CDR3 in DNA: TGCAGTGCTATTCTGACAGATACGCAGTATTTT. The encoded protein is CSAILTDTQYF.

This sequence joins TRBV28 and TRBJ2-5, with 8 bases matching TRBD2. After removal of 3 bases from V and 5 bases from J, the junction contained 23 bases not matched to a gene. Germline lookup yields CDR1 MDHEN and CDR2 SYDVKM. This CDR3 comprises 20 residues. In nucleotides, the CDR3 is TGTGCCAGCAGTTTCCCGAACGTCCGAGGAGCGGGGGTGTTGTTGGAGACCCAGTACTTC. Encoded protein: CASSFPNVRGAGVLLETQYF.